This entry lists 13 T cell receptor beta chains sequenced from one sample in a study of T-cell memory formation after mild COVID-19. MiXCR, applied by TCRdb to the 5' RACE reads, yields one record per CDR3 protein. The table includes some 320,000 distinct CDR3 sequences, 14% detected once. The sequencing sample was made of PBMCs or a T cell subset sorted from them (not recorded which). Every receptor here comes from a man between 18 and 35 years old who had mild COVID-19 (a few samples of this study predate the infection). Cell type and time point are not known.

This clonotype was picked up a small number of times. V gene TRBV20-1 combines with J gene TRBJ2-7; D is possibly TRBD1 (5 bases). With 3 bases removed from V and 6 bases from J, the gap between germline ends came to 15 bases. The CDR3 totals 13 residues. Germline V gene data show CDR1 as DFQATT and CDR2 as SNEGSKA (reference sequence). The CDR3 nucleotides are TGCAGTGCTAGGCCAGGGATGTTAGGCGAGCAGTACGTC. Amino acids: CSARPGMLGEQYV.

This clonotype was detected ten times or more. The chain links TRBV5-6 to TRBJ2-3; no definite D call. V was pared by 1 base and J by 7 bases, with 10 bases between. This CDR3 comprises 13 residues. Germline V gives CDR1 SGHDT, CDR2 YYEEEE. The CDR3 region is CASSLSGPYTQYF. DNA for the CDR3: TGTGCCAGCAGCTTGTCCGGGCCCTATACGCAGTATTTT. The entire variable domain, with the rest obtained from reference TRBV5-6 and TRBJ2-3, is as follows: DAGVTQSPTHLIKTRGQQVTLRCSPKSGHDTVSWYQQALGQGPQFIFQYYEEEERQRGNFPDRFSGHQFPNYSSELNVNALLLGDSALYLCASSLSGPYTQYFGPGTRLTVL.

V usage is TRBV7-2 and J usage is TRBJ2-1; 14 nucleotides agree with TRBD2. CDR1 and CDR2 from the germline V gene are SGHTA and FQGNSA. V was pared by 3 bases and J by 8 bases, with 6 bases of the junction left unmatched. The CDR3 has 16 amino acids. CDR3 sequence reads: CASSFAGTSGGHEQFF. For the CDR3, the DNA is TGTGCCAGCAGCTTTGCCGGGACTAGCGGGGGCCATGAGCAGTTCTTC.

This clonotype was counted only a few times. The J gene is TRBJ1-1, the V gene TRBV3-1; possible D gene TRBD1, 5 bases. V lost 6 bases and J 5 bases, leaving 16 bases between the germline ends. Germline CDR1 reads LGHDT; CDR2 reads YNNKEL (reference sequence). This CDR3 has 14 amino acids. This CDR3 is CASSPSWGQTEAFF. CDR3 DNA: TGTGCCAGCAGTCCATCTTGGGGCCAGACTGAAGCTTTCTTT.

This clonotype was detected many times. The chain joins TRBV5-5 to TRBJ2-1; TRBD2 aligns across 11 bases. Germline V gene lookup returns CDR1 SGHKS and CDR2 YYEKEE (reference sequence). With V trimmed by 4 bases and J by 8 bases, 8 bases remained unmatched. This CDR3 contains 15 residues. CDR3 coding DNA: TGTGCCAGCAGCGTGTTAGCGGGGGGGCCGTATGAGCAGTTCTTC. Encoded protein: CASSVLAGGPYEQFF.

This clonotype was seen only a few times. The V and J genes are TRBV5-1 and TRBJ2-7; unclear D gene. Germline CDR1 reads SGHRS; CDR2 reads YFSETQ. The V end was cut by 4 bases, the J end by 4 bases, with 12 bases between. The CDR3 covers 13 residues. CDR3 sequence (DNA): TGCGCCAGCAGCCTGCCGGGTTTATACGAGCAGTACTTC. This encodes CASSLPGLYEQYF.

The chain recombines TRBV15 with TRBJ1-1; D perhaps matches TRBD1 (6 bases). Germline V gene sequence: CDR1 LNHNV, CDR2 YYDKDF (reference sequence). Trimming took 5 bases from V and 1 from J, leaving 17 bases between them. This CDR3 is built from 16 residues. CDR3 DNA sequence: TGTGCCACCAGCTCACGAAGTCAGGGGCGGAACACTGAAGCTTTCTTT. It codes for CATSSRSQGRNTEAFF.

The chain joins TRBV12-3 or TRBV12-4 to TRBJ2-7; D not resolved. This CDR3 comprises 13 residues. V dropped 1 base and J dropped 9 bases, with 13 bases sitting between them. CDR3 residues: CASSLGYLGPQYV. The CDR3 DNA is TGTGCCAGCAGTTTAGGATATTTAGGGCCGCAGTACGTC.

This chain joins TRBV28 and TRBJ2-2; no reliable D call. The CDR3 consists of 14 residues. Trimming left V 6 bases short and J 6 bases short, with 14 bases between. Germline V gives CDR1 MDHEN, CDR2 SYDVKM. The CDR3 bases are TGTGCCAGCAGCGGCTCCCCTTTTGCCGGGGAGCTGTTTTTT. Protein product: CASSGSPFAGELFF.

CDR3 in amino acids: CSAREVGGRSGPQHF. The CDR3 nucleotides are TGCAGTGCTAGAGAGGTGGGCGGCCGGAGTGGGCCCCAGCATTTT. V gene TRBV20-1 combines with J gene TRBJ1-5; D is uncertain. Germline V gene lookup returns CDR1 DFQATT and CDR2 SNEGSKA (reference sequence). This CDR3 has 15 amino acids. Trimming stripped 0 bases from V and 9 bases from J, with 18 bases between.

This clonotype came up many times. V and J are TRBV4-2 and TRBJ2-2; 7 bases are shared with TRBD1. With V trimmed by 5 bases and J by 4 bases, 4 bases remained unmatched. There are 14 residues in the CDR3. CDR1 and CDR2 from the germline V gene are LGHNA and YNFKEQ. CDR3 residues: CASSARTGTGELFF. The CDR3 DNA reads as TGTGCCAGCAGCGCCCGGACAGGCACCGGGGAGCTGTTTTTT.

This clonotype occurred a few times. The chain employs TRBV12-5 and TRBJ2-3; the D gene is possibly TRBD2 (7 bases). The CDR3 sequence is 14 residues long. The ends were cut back, 4 bases at V and 5 bases at J, with 13 bases in the middle. From germline, CDR1 is LGHNT and CDR2 FRNRAP. The CDR3 reads CASGSGGWKDTQYF. The CDR3 bases are TGTGCTAGTGGTTCGGGGGGCTGGAAAGATACGCAGTATTTT.

In its sample, this clonotype was seen a few times. This chain connects TRBV19 to TRBJ2-7; D is possibly TRBD1 (6 bases). The V gene's germline CDR1 is LNHDA and CDR2 SQIVND (reference sequence). CDR3 size: 14 residues. Trimming took 2 bases from V and 0 from J, leaving 8 bases between them. CDR3 DNA: TGTGCCAGTAGTATAACAGGGTCCTCCTACGAGCAGTACTTC. Protein sequence: CASSITGSSYEQYF.